Following are 20 T cell receptor beta chains from one sample sequenced in a study of CD8 T cells in Susac syndrome (dated by TCRdb to the late 2010s). Libraries came from the immunoSEQ multiplex PCR assay. RNA was extracted using the RNeasy kit, and roughly 0.5 to 1 microgram was reverse transcribed with random hexamers. Through fastp at Q25 and MiXCR, TCRdb rebuilt clones from the public reads, retaining in-frame beta chains. Each record represents a unique CDR3 protein, reported with the most common genes and DNA among its rows. Within this sample are some 150,000 distinct CDR3 sequences, with about 94% of them counted one time only. The biggest ten clones account for 0.2% to 0.25% of the sample. The source material was CD8+ T cells from PBMCs. The source is a human donor with multiple sclerosis.

This chain links TRBV16 with TRBJ1-1; TRBD1 matches at 8 bases. Germline V gene data show CDR1 as KGHSY and CDR2 as FQNENV. This CDR3 has 15 residues. Germline trimming cut 1 base from V and 10 bases from J; bases unmatched to any gene: 11. CDR3 sequence: CASSQWSTGVWGAFF. The CDR3 coding sequence is TGTGCCAGCAGCCAATGGTCGACAGGGGTTTGGGGAGCTTTCTTT.

V and J are TRBV20-1 and TRBJ2-7; 9 nucleotides agree with TRBD1. There are 14 residues in the CDR3. The germline gives CDR1 DFQATT, CDR2 SNEGSKA (reference sequence). The trim removed 6 bases at V and 0 bases at J, leaving 6 bases unmatched. In DNA, the CDR3 is TGCAGTGCCCCGGACAGGGGCCCCTCCTACGAGCAGTACTTC. Translated: CSAPDRGPSYEQYF.

The V and J genes are TRBV9 and TRBJ2-3; the D gene is possibly TRBD2 (6 bases). CDR3 length equals 13 residues. Germline loops: CDR1 SGDLS, CDR2 YYNGEE. V lost 0 bases to trimming and J lost 6 bases, with 8 bases between them. This chain's CDR3 is CASSVGGADTQYF. The CDR3 DNA reads as TGTGCCAGCAGCGTAGGCGGGGCCGATACGCAGTATTTT.

The chain uses TRBV15 and TRBJ1-2; D not resolved. Germline V lookup: CDR1 LNHNV, CDR2 YYDKDF (reference sequence). The CDR3 is 15 residues long. V gave up 0 bases and J gave up 4 bases, with 12 bases separating them. CDR3 in DNA: TGTGCCACCAGCAGAGATGAGCGGGAAGTCTATGGCTACACCTTC. Its translation: CATSRDEREVYGYTF.

The chain carries TRBV9 and TRBJ2-2; 10 nucleotides align to TRBD2. CDR1 is SGDLS, CDR2 YYNGEE, per germline. The CDR3 consists of 18 residues. J was trimmed by 6 bases and V by 5 bases; bases with no gene match: 16. The CDR3 bases are TGTGCCAGCAGTGGACTAGCGGAAATAGGGATAGTTTCCGGGGAGCTGTTTTTT. It specifies CASSGLAEIGIVSGELFF.

The chain employs TRBV13 and TRBJ1-6; tentatively, D is TRBD1 (5 bases). CDR3 size: 12 residues. The germline CDR1 and CDR2 sequences are PRHDT and FYEKMQ (reference sequence). Trimming took 5 bases from V and 12 from J, leaving 11 bases between them. The CDR3: CASSQGSVPLHF. The CDR3 DNA reads TGTGCCAGCAGCCAGGGTTCCGTACCCCTCCACTTT.

V gene TRBV15 combines with J gene TRBJ2-3; TRBD1 aligns across 10 bases. CDR1 is LNHNV and CDR2 is YYDKDF in the germline V gene (reference sequence). Trimming at V came to 5 bases and at J to 6 bases, leaving 11 bases not matched to a gene. The CDR3 runs to 16 residues. CDR3 sequence reads: CATSPVGTGDWDTQYF. CDR3 coding DNA: TGTGCCACCAGCCCCGTGGGGACAGGGGATTGGGATACGCAGTATTTT.

The chain couples TRBV5-4 to TRBJ1-2; the D gene is possibly TRBD1 (6 bases). This CDR3 has 15 amino acids. Germline V gene sequence: CDR1 SGHNT, CDR2 YYREEE (reference sequence). V lost 2 bases, J lost 0 bases, and 11 bases lay in between. Here the CDR3 reads CASSFRDTPNYGYTF. Here the CDR3 DNA reads TGTGCCAGCAGCTTCCGGGACACTCCTAACTATGGCTACACCTTC.

The chain combines TRBV5-1 with TRBJ2-7, with 7 nucleotides matching TRBD1. This CDR3 has 12 amino acids. Germline CDR1 and CDR2: SGHRS and YFSETQ. Trimming at V came to 8 bases and at J to 3 bases, leaving 5 bases not matched to a gene. CDR3 DNA sequence: TGCGCCAGTACGGGACAGAACTACGAGCAGTACTTC. It specifies CASTGQNYEQYF.

V usage is TRBV3-1 and J usage is TRBJ2-5, with D perhaps matching TRBD2 (5 bases). The CDR3 is made up of 15 amino acids. CDR1 and CDR2 (germline): LGHDT, YNNKEL (reference sequence). V was trimmed by 0 bases and J by 5 bases, leaving 13 bases between them. The CDR3 region has the DNA TGTGCCAGCAGCCAAGAGGACTTAGGGTGGGAGACCCAGTACTTC. Translating gives CASSQEDLGWETQYF.

V and J are TRBV5-6 and TRBJ2-7; the D is unclear. This CDR3 has 11 residues. Trimming cost V 2 bases and J 4 bases, with 4 bases left between them. Germline V lookup: CDR1 SGHDT, CDR2 YYEEEE. The CDR3: CASSFRYEQYF. The DNA for the CDR3 is TGTGCCAGCAGCTTTAGGTACGAGCAGTACTTC.

In regard to this clonotype: One end of the junction varies from germline; a read error may be responsible. The CDR3 DNA reads TGTGCCACCAGCAGAGTGGACCAGGAGACCCAGTACTTC. The encoded protein is CATSRVDQETQYF. The gene calls are TRBV15 and TRBJ2-5, with D uncertain. The CDR3 contains 13 residues. In germline, CDR1 is LNHNV, CDR2 YYDKDF (reference sequence).

V is TRBV9 and J is TRBJ2-7, with a possible D match to TRBD2 (6 bases). The CDR3 length is 14 residues. Germline loops: CDR1 SGDLS, CDR2 YYNGEE. Trimming removed 1 base from V and 2 bases from J, with 10 bases in between. The CDR3 DNA sequence: TGTGCCAGCAGCGTATACGGGGAGGCCTACGAGCAGTACTTC. The encoded protein is CASSVYGEAYEQYF.

This chain uses TRBV20-1 with TRBJ2-2; 8 bases are a match to TRBD2. Germline V gene sequence: CDR1 DFQATT, CDR2 SNEGSKA (reference sequence). The J segment lost 4 bases and the V segment lost 0 bases, leaving 4 bases of the junction unmatched. The CDR3 is made up of 15 amino acids. CDR3 nucleotide sequence: TGCAGTGCTAGAGACCGGGAGGGAGGCACCGGGGAGCTGTTTTTT. Its protein is CSARDREGGTGELFF.

The chain uses TRBV7-9 and TRBJ2-2, with D possibly TRBD1 on 5 matching bases. Trimming pared 8 bases from V and 4 bases from J, leaving 14 bases between. CDR3 length: 14 amino acids. Germline V gene data show CDR1 as SEHNR and CDR2 as FQNEAQ (reference sequence). This CDR3 reads CASEPTESTGELFF. The CDR3 DNA is TGTGCCAGCGAACCGACAGAGTCCACCGGGGAGCTGTTTTTT.

The chain links TRBV9 to TRBJ2-1; 8 positions match TRBD1. Germline CDR1 and CDR2: SGDLS and YYNGEE. The J segment lost 7 bases and the V segment lost 0 bases, leaving 3 bases of the junction unmatched. The CDR3 consists of 14 residues. The CDR3 DNA reads TGTGCCAGCAGCGTAGGAGACAGGGGTAATGAGCAGTTCTTC. Amino acid sequence: CASSVGDRGNEQFF.

The genes are TRBV11-2 and TRBJ1-5; D is unclear. The ends were cut back, 1 base at V and 9 bases at J, with 10 bases in the middle. Germline loops: CDR1 SGHAT, CDR2 FQNNGV. There are 13 residues in the CDR3. CDR3 sequence: CASSLGHMGPQHF. CDR3 DNA sequence: TGTGCCAGCAGCTTAGGGCACATGGGGCCCCAGCATTTT.

The chain is built from TRBV20-1 and TRBJ2-3, with D perhaps TRBD2 (7 bases). The CDR3 has 19 residues. Germline loops: CDR1 DFQATT, CDR2 SNEGSKA (reference sequence). The V end was cut by 6 bases, the J end by 2 bases, with 30 bases between. This CDR3 is CSARGPGEGDDGFTDTQYF. In DNA form, the CDR3 reads TGCAGTGCCCGCGGACCTGGGGAGGGGGACGATGGGTTCACAGATACGCAGTATTTT.

The chain joins TRBV29-1 to TRBJ2-1; D is unresolved. Looked up from germline, CDR1 is SQVTM and CDR2 is ANQGSEA. Trimming stripped 5 bases from V and 7 bases from J, with 12 bases between. This CDR3 has 12 residues. CDR3 amino acids: CSVTQSPNEQFF. In DNA, the CDR3 is TGCAGCGTTACCCAGAGCCCTAATGAGCAGTTCTTC.

The sample holds one count of this clonotype. The chain has TRBV30 and TRBJ1-6; D is undetermined. CDR1 is GTSNPN, CDR2 SVGIG, per germline (reference sequence). The CDR3 is made up of 12 amino acids. V lost 2 bases and J lost 10, with 9 bases in between. CDR3 region: CAWSYEVSPLHF. In nucleotides, the CDR3 is TGTGCCTGGAGTTACGAGGTATCACCCCTCCACTTT.